A selection of T cell receptor beta chains follows, all from one sample in a study of blood T cell repertoires in COVID-19. Sequencing was performed with immunoSEQ multiplex PCR; in TCRdb, only in-frame clones are kept and a portion is missing. Of about 160,000 clones in the sample, approximately 80% were seen once. Sequencing was carried out using peripheral blood. The source of these receptors is a man aged 55 to 70 with acute or convalescent COVID-19. The CDR3 runs from the conserved cysteine through the conserved F or W. The order of the fields is V gene, D gene, clone size, CDR3 protein. The D gene is left open where the match is weak. Part of the rows lack a size; the others show once, few, many or a class for expanded clones.

v_call: TRBV2; d_call: TRBD1; clone_size: once; cdr3_aa: CASSEGRGSAEKLFF
v_call: TRBV3-1/TRBV3-2; d_call: -; clone_size: -; cdr3_aa: CASSQGTNSGANVLTF
v_call: TRBV5-1; d_call: -; clone_size: -; cdr3_aa: CASSGRLTQETQYF
v_call: TRBV11-2; d_call: -; clone_size: -; cdr3_aa: CASSRLTQLNYGYTF
v_call: TRBV11-1; d_call: -; clone_size: -; cdr3_aa: CASSLSPDEQYF
v_call: TRBV5-5; d_call: TRBD1; clone_size: -; cdr3_aa: CASSPGTELTQYF
v_call: TRBV24-1; d_call: TRBD2; clone_size: once; cdr3_aa: CATSDLTSGFYNEQFF
v_call: TRBV4-1; d_call: TRBD1; clone_size: -; cdr3_aa: CASSLEVMTGGAGLNEKLFF
v_call: TRBV7-8; d_call: -; clone_size: once; cdr3_aa: CASSLGTGNNSPLHF
v_call: TRBV18; d_call: -; clone_size: -; cdr3_aa: CASSPPSFTDTQYF
v_call: TRBV3-1/TRBV3-2; d_call: -; clone_size: -; cdr3_aa: CASSLDSWPYEQYF
v_call: TRBV11-2; d_call: TRBD1; clone_size: -; cdr3_aa: CASSKNRGTEQAFF
v_call: TRBV27; d_call: -; clone_size: -; cdr3_aa: CASSLGGATEAFF
v_call: TRBV5-4; d_call: -; clone_size: once; cdr3_aa: CASRVGGEYQETQYF
v_call: TRBV7-9; d_call: TRBD1; clone_size: -; cdr3_aa: CASSRDRSTDTQYF
v_call: TRBV3-1/TRBV3-2; d_call: TRBD1; clone_size: -; cdr3_aa: CASSQGTGKGYTF
v_call: TRBV10-3; d_call: TRBD1; clone_size: -; cdr3_aa: CAISESDRESNYGYTF
v_call: TRBV6-6; d_call: -; clone_size: once; cdr3_aa: CASSYTFSNTEAFF
v_call: TRBV3-1/TRBV3-2; d_call: TRBD1; clone_size: -; cdr3_aa: CASSQYLTGASTDTQYF
v_call: TRBV19; d_call: -; clone_size: -; cdr3_aa: CASSLQETTEAFF
v_call: TRBV3-1/TRBV3-2; d_call: TRBD2; clone_size: few; cdr3_aa: CASSQGPGLAGETQYF
v_call: TRBV6-1; d_call: -; clone_size: few; cdr3_aa: CASSERRSGPNTGELFF
v_call: TRBV21-1; d_call: -; clone_size: -; cdr3_aa: CASSKEWTEGYGYTF
v_call: TRBV7-9; d_call: -; clone_size: -; cdr3_aa: CASSLVLKDSDEKLFF
v_call: TRBV6-5; d_call: -; clone_size: once; cdr3_aa: CASSLGQGSTGELFF
v_call: TRBV5-1; d_call: TRBD1; clone_size: -; cdr3_aa: CASSLRDRGTEAFF
v_call: TRBV18; d_call: -; clone_size: -; cdr3_aa: CASSQRGGTEAFF
v_call: TRBV28; d_call: -; clone_size: -; cdr3_aa: CASSFTGVTEAFF
v_call: TRBV5-1; d_call: -; clone_size: -; cdr3_aa: CASSLEGPVGAGELFF